This TCR beta chain is drawn from a study of molecular identifiers for immune sequencing clone quantification. Using a CD8+CD4-CCR7+CD45RA+ phenotype, naive CD8 T cells were sorted. TCRdb analysed the PCR reads with MiXCR anew, one entry per CDR3 protein. The table lists about 320,000 distinct CDR3 sequences, about a fifth of them singletons. A few counts support this clonotype. V was pared by 3 bases and J by 4 bases, with 17 bases between. The CDR3 sequence is 16 residues long. Germline V lookup: CDR1 MNHEY, CDR2 SMNVEV (reference sequence). The source is a human donor in good health. Some libraries in this study had Jurkat cell RNA spiked in. Specimen: naive CD8+ T cells from blood, with Jurkat cell RNA spiked in. Sample subset: FACS-sorted CD8+CD4-CCR7+CD45RA+ naive T cells. The rearrangement links TRBV27 to TRBJ2-3, with D perhaps given as TRBD1 or TRBD2 (7 bases each). CDR3 sequence: CASSLGGGPRSDTQYF. In DNA, the CDR3 is TGTGCCAGCAGTTTGGGAGGGGGCCCAAGGTCAGATACGCAGTATTTT.